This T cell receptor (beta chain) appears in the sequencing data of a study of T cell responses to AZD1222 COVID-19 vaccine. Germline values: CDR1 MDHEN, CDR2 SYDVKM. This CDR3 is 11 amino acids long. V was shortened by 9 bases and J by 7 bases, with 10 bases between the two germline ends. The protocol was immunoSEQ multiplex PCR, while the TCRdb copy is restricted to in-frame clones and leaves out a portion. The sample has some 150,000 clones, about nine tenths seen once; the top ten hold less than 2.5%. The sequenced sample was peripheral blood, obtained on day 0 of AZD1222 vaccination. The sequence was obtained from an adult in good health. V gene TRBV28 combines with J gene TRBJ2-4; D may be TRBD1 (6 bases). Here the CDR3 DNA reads TGTGCCAGTGGGACATTGAACATTCAGTACTTC. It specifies CASGTLNIQYF. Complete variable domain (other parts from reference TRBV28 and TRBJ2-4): DVKVTQSSRYLVKRTGEKVFLECVQDMDHENMFWYRQDPGLGLRLIYFSYDVKMKEKGDIPEGYSVSREKKERFSLILESASTNQTSMYLCASGTLNIQYFGAGTRLSVL.